This TCR beta chain comes out of a study of blood T cells in healthy people across ages. On the study more broadly: Researchers report that template switching captured about one barcoded beta molecule per two T cells.

Together with a sample-barcoded 5' primer, a J-beta primer mix was included in a second PCR lasting about 7 to 11 cycles. Every molecule of cDNA carried a tag from a template-switch adaptor with 12 random nucleotides. One entry per CDR3 protein results from TCRdb running MiXCR on the 5' RACE reads. The sample lists approximately 790,000 distinct CDR3 sequences; around 62% were seen once. This CDR3 contains 12 residues. The germline V gene has CDR1 SGDLS and CDR2 YYNGEE. Trimming took off 3 bases at V and 5 bases at J, with 9 bases between the two ends. Input material: blood. The genes are TRBV9 and TRBJ2-7, with TRBD2 as a possible D gene (5 bases). The clonotype comes from a man aged 25 to 40 in good health. CDR3 nucleotide sequence: TGTGCCAGCAGCGGAATACTAGACGAGCAGTACTTC. Amino acids: CASSGILDEQYF. The full variable domain, completed using reference TRBV9 and TRBJ2-7, is DSGVTQTPKHLITATGQRVTLRCSPRSGDLSVYWYQQSLDQGLQFLIQYYNGEERAKGNILERFSAQQFPDLHSELNLSSLELGDSALYFCASSGILDEQYFGPGTRLTVT.